This TCR beta chain is from a study of cytomegalovirus exposure and HLA in healthy donors (dated by TCRdb to the late 2010s). Regarding the complete study: An earlier analysis of approximately 640 of the donors reported 250 to 350 Gb of sequence data and some 100 million unique TCR beta sequences from roughly 180 million T cells. Around 320 gigabases of sequencing data and approximately 85 million unique TCR sequences were included in an early release covering several hundred HLA-typed donors. Of the roughly 400 genotyped donors, around 81% fell in the genetic ancestry cluster associated with self-reported Caucasian donors. The study was designed to test whether signatures of past pathogen exposure could be identified by cataloging public T cell receptors. The T cell repertoires of 666 subjects were profiled by immunosequencing and related to cytomegalovirus serostatus. Besides the first cohort of roughly 700 subjects, a separate validation cohort made up of 120 different subjects was used. The study combined high-throughput TCR immunosequencing, statistical association of individual TCRs with disease status, and machine learning to predict cytomegalovirus infection status. A later analysis re-analyzed previously published TCR beta repertoires from about 730 donors and added high-resolution HLA genotyping to study TCR occurrence patterns. The later analysis used no new phenotypic data to find candidate immune exposures, relying instead on TCR beta sequences and their occurrence across donors. An earlier analysis of 450 to 750 of the donors used high-throughput TCR beta sequencing to judge whether each TCR beta V gene segment behaved as functional or pseudogenic. Alongside the repertoire data, information on donor age, sex, ethnicity and CMV serostatus was compiled. A later genetic analysis used genome-wide SNP genotypes for about 60% of the roughly 700 donors, treating that subset as a discovery cohort. All discovery cohort repertoires had been generated on a single sequencing platform. Both class I and class II loci were covered by HLA typing, at four-digit resolution. Typing coverage differed by locus: A, B, C, DRB1 and DQB1 were typed in roughly 620-630 donors, DQA1 in 500 to 550, DPA1 in 600 to 610, and DPB1 in 400 to 480. Because of strong linkage in the cohort, five DR-DQ haplotypes were treated as single units for association and clustering. Across about 370 genotyped donors of the cohort, an average of about 240,000 unique TCR beta nucleotide sequences per donor were sequenced, and around 19% of those sequences were non-productive.

Overall study outcomes, separate from this receptor: A further reported finding was that TCR beta sequences accurately predicted the HLA-A and HLA-B alleles for most subjects in the first cohort. In vitro tests confirmed that three of the cytomegalovirus-associated TCR beta chains recognize cytomegalovirus antigens. The study gave a list of around 170 TCR beta chains associated with cytomegalovirus. Because counts were too low, approximately 18 rarely observed V segments, including chromosome 9 orphons, were excluded from the earlier analysis of 587 of the donors. The classifier was reported to diagnose cytomegalovirus status with high specificity and sensitivity in both the original cohort and the validation cohort. The authors suggested that the approach could potentially be extended to other disease states and immunological phenotypes. Strong co-occurrence of HLA alleles, especially DR and DQ, made assigning TCR associations to individual alleles difficult. Specific HLA alleles were associated with more than 15,000 TCR beta sequences at a false discovery rate of 0.05 in a later analysis. In this cohort, only TCR beta chains were sequenced, and detectable features were limited by the absence of alpha or paired-chain data. Presence/absence analyses assumed roughly uniform sequencing depth across donors, an assumption that may not hold. In an earlier analysis of several hundred of the donors, most TCR beta V segments were observed in productive rearrangements about 87% or about 30% of the time, broadly matching IMGT annotations. For the cohort, immune exposure information was limited to CMV serostatus. According to a later analysis, TCR association rates differed among HLA loci, with DRB1 alleles showing the most associated TCRs and HLA-C alleles showing the fewest. In a later analysis, most CMV-associated TCR beta chains were found to appear HLA-restricted, with HLA associations seemingly driven largely by CMV exposure. In a later analysis, HLA-associated TCR beta chains were found to be more clonally expanded and to have lower generation probabilities than equally common non-associated chains. According to a later analysis, parvovirus B19, influenza, CMV and Epstein-Barr virus appeared linked to several top co-occurrence clusters. Linkage disequilibrium might explain the correlated functional status among segregating V segments, but an unknown experimental factor could not be ruled out. A later genetic analysis reported fewer N-insertions in productive TCRs among donors in an Asian-associated ancestry cluster than the roughly 650-donor mean. A cluster of highly shared sequence variants was judged likely to be a technical artifact of the sequencing pipeline. Across donors, most TCR sequences were observed very rarely, whereas some public TCRs were present in many individuals. Because some donors lacked HLA typing at each locus, the association tests relied only on the typed subset. An association between a missense DCLRE1C variant and V-gene and J-gene trimming of TCR beta chains was found in a later genetic analysis and replicated in an independent cohort.

In total, around 600 healthy bone marrow donors made up the cohort. Cohort members were all nominally healthy when sampled, although unrecorded immune exposures were likely present. The donor was CMV seropositive and was included in the group of approximately 310 seropositive cohort members. A peripheral blood sample was collected from each donor, and TCR beta sequencing was performed on peripheral blood mononuclear cells. The Qiagen DNeasy Blood Extraction Kit was used to extract genomic DNA from the blood cell samples. The library was obtained by the immunoSEQ multiplex PCR assay. The multiplex PCR relied on a mix of 60 forward primers for TCR Vbeta segments and 13 reverse primers for TCR Jbeta segments. Amplification of the CDR3 region of rearranged TCR beta genes was performed with a multiplex PCR assay on genomic DNA. Amplified TCR beta libraries were sequenced as 87-base-pair reads on the Illumina HiSeq System. The original methods were these. Across the roughly 700 repertoires, a later analysis counted approximately 83 million unique TCR beta chains, about 10 million of which were shared by at least two donors. Raw reads were error-corrected and collapsed into unique sequences by a nearest-neighbor algorithm in which closely related sequences were merged to remove PCR and sequencing errors. Alignment of CDR3 sequences to IMGT reference sequences was used to assign V, D and J gene segments. Each retained sequence needed at least a six-nucleotide match to both a V gene segment and a J gene segment. Rearrangements were classified as productive when the CDR3 lacked stop codons and remained in frame with V and J, and all other rearrangements were classified as non-productive. Following IMGT convention, CDR3 was defined as the stretch from the second conserved V-encoded cysteine to the conserved J-encoded phenylalanine. The earlier analysis of about 640 of the donors excluded any sequence lacking an unambiguous match to a single V gene segment. In an earlier analysis of 450 to 750 of the donors, a V segment was called functional when productive rearrangements were above 56.7%, and segregating when the standard deviation between donors exceeded 5%. A statistical classification framework was built to diagnose cytomegalovirus status from the catalog of TCR beta chain sequences. A later analysis assigned V and J genes by comparing TCR nucleotide sequences with IMGT/GENE-DB human TR gene sequences. A later analysis assigned CDR3 sequences and most-parsimonious VDJ recombination scenarios with the TCRdist pipeline. A later analysis defined each TCR beta chain by its CDR3 amino acid sequence plus V-gene family, and excluded reads lacking a unique V-gene family. In a later analysis, 450 to 600 highly shared, low-generation-probability nucleotide sequences were removed to address suspected cross-contamination and a sequencing artifact. For each public chain, a later analysis derived a clonal expansion index from normalized ranks of inferred template counts within each repertoire. Generation probabilities in a later analysis came from a VDJ recombination model fitted to out-of-frame rearrangements, and those results were checked against IGoR. In a later analysis, hypergeometric tests were used to score TCR-TCR, TCR-HLA and TCR-CMV co-occurrence, with a repertoire-size bias correction applied to TCR pairs. In a later analysis, false discovery rates were estimated by permuting HLA or CMV assignments 20 times. A later analysis grouped co-occurring TCRs with DBSCAN, adding TCRdist sequence similarity when clustering within HLA-allele-positive subsets. Repertoires with fewer than 30,000 or more than 120,000 public chains, plus five repertoires with anomalous nucleotide sharing, were excluded from co-occurrence clustering. Not all clones reach the TCRdb copy of this immuneACCESS table, which keeps in-frame sequences only. Checked studies attribute under half of the gap to unresolved V genes and leave the rest unexplained. The DNA gave D and trimming, while V, J and clone size come from that table. The sample table holds some 100,000 clones, of which 60% to 80% were seen once. More than 13% of the sample goes to the ten largest clones.

Points on this clone: Its antigen is currently not known. No base-level quality is on record; no much larger clone is a single base apart.

This clonotype was obtained from a woman between 50 and 59 years old in good health and CMV-seropositive. Sequenced: PBMCs.

Read as DNA, the sequence is TGTGCCAGCAGCGAAAGACTCACCACAGATACGCAGTATTTT. It codes for CASSERLTTDTQYF. The rearrangement joined TRBV2 to TRBJ2-3; confidence is insufficient to name the D gene. V sheds 6 bases and J sheds 2 bases, leaving 12 bases between their ends. The CDR3 runs 14 residues from the cysteine to the phenylalanine. Just CDR3 DNA is preserved here, 42 bases in frame from base 1. From the germline V gene, CDR1 is SNHLY and CDR2 is FYNNEI.